Each of the 30 T cell receptor beta chains below was sequenced from the same sample in a study of cytomegalovirus exposure and HLA in healthy donors. The PCR employed 60 Vbeta primers together with 13 Jbeta primers. Profiled with immunoSEQ multiplex PCR; TCRdb holds only in-frame clones, not every one. Counted here are about 110,000 clones, 74% occurring once; the ten biggest clones make up 4.2%. The sample taken for sequencing was PBMCs. The receptors were sampled from a middle-aged woman in good health and CMV-seropositive.

The V call is TRBV6-5, the J call TRBJ2-4; possibly TRBD1 for D (8 bases). V gave up 4 bases and J gave up 8 bases, with 12 bases separating them. The CDR3 sequence is 13 residues long. Germline lookup yields CDR1 MNHEY and CDR2 SVGAGI. The DNA for the CDR3 is TGTGCCAGCAGTTCTACAGGGGGGGACATTCAGTACTTC. It codes for CASSSTGGDIQYF.

This clone has more than one count but fewer than ten. The chain is built from TRBV14 and TRBJ2-7; D unclear. CDR1 SGHDN and CDR2 FVKESK come from the germline V gene. Trimming cost V 3 bases and J 5 bases, with 23 bases left between them. CDR3 length equals 17 residues. In nucleotides, the CDR3 is TGTGCCAGCAGCCAGGAGATTTCATATGGGTACCCGGACGAGCAGTACTTC. Translated: CASSQEISYGYPDEQYF.

The V and J genes are TRBV12-5 and TRBJ1-1, with a weak D call TRBD1 (5 bases). The CDR3 consists of 14 residues. Germline-derived CDR1 and CDR2 are LGHNT and FRNRAP. Trimming took 4 bases from V and 4 from J, leaving 13 bases between them. This CDR3 is CASGSQGAITEAFF. CDR3 in DNA: TGTGCTAGTGGTTCTCAAGGGGCGATCACTGAAGCTTTCTTT.

The chain carries TRBV18 and TRBJ2-1; D unclear. Germline V gives CDR1 KGHSH, CDR2 LQKENI. CDR3 length: 11 amino acids. The V end was cut by 2 bases, the J end by 16 bases, with 12 bases between. CDR3 protein: CASSPDWFQFF. CDR3 sequence (DNA): TGTGCCAGCTCACCAGACTGGTTTCAATTCTTC.

The chain carries TRBV4-1 and TRBJ1-1; possible D gene TRBD1, 5 bases. Trimming pared 6 bases from V and 1 base from J, leaving 6 bases between. Germline CDR1 reads MGHRA; CDR2 reads YSYEKL. The CDR3 covers 12 residues. This chain's CDR3 is CASSQGNTEAFF. CDR3 in DNA: TGCGCCAGCAGTCAGGGGAACACTGAAGCTTTCTTT.

For this clone: At one end, the junction sequence differs from germline, possibly due to a read error. The chain has TRBV10-3 and TRBJ2-7; possibly TRBD2 for D (6 bases). The CDR3 loop spans 13 amino acids. Germline V gene data show CDR1 as ENHRY and CDR2 as SYGVKD. This CDR3 is CAISRGTSDEQYF. CDR3 nucleotide sequence: TGTGCCATCAGCCGCGGGACCTCCGACGAGCAGTACTTC.

The V call is TRBV19, the J call TRBJ1-2, with D possibly TRBD1 on 6 matching bases. Trimming removed 6 bases at V and 4 bases at J, with 15 bases between. This CDR3 contains 14 residues. Germline values: CDR1 LNHDA, CDR2 SQIVND (reference sequence). The CDR3 nucleotides read TGTGCCAGTAGACACCCTGACAGGATCTATGGCTACACCTTC. Amino acid sequence: CASRHPDRIYGYTF.

As to this clone: One end of the junction is discordant with germline, which a read error may explain. The chain carries TRBV29-1 and TRBJ2-2; possible D gene TRBD1, 6 bases. The CDR3 is 15 amino acids. Germline V gene lookup returns CDR1 SQVTM and CDR2 ANQGSEA. The CDR3 DNA reads as TGCAGCGTTCTGGACAGCCTAAGGAACACCGGGGAGCTGCTTTTT. Its protein is CSVLDSLRNTGELLF.

This clone came up a few times. The chain joins TRBV7-9 to TRBJ2-3, with 8 bases fitting TRBD2. The CDR3 length is 14 residues. With 5 bases clipped from V and 4 bases from J, the junction kept 5 bases outside the gene matches. Germline values: CDR1 SEHNR, CDR2 FQNEAQ (reference sequence). The CDR3 DNA reads as TGTGCCAGCAGCCCCTACGGGGGGGCAGATACGCAGTATTTT. The encoded protein is CASSPYGGADTQYF. Full variable domain (outside the CDR3, taken from reference TRBV7-9 and TRBJ2-3): DTGVSQNPRHKITKRGQNVTFRCDPISEHNRLYWYRQTLGQGPEFLTYFQNEAQLEKSRLLSDRFSAERPKGSFSTLEIQRTEQGDSAMYLCASSPYGGADTQYFGPGTRLTVL.

CDR3: CASSPPQGQTNYGYTF. The CDR3 region has the DNA TGTGCCAGCTCACCACCCCAGGGACAGACTAACTATGGCTACACCTTC. The chain has TRBV18 and TRBJ1-2, with 7 nucleotides matching TRBD1. CDR1 and CDR2 from the germline V gene are KGHSH and LQKENI. This CDR3 is 16 amino acids long. V lost 0 bases to trimming and J lost 0 bases; unmatched junction nucleotides: 4.

This clone was counted between two and nine times. The chain carries TRBV18 and TRBJ1-1, with 7 positions matching TRBD1. The CDR3 length is 15 residues. Looked up from germline, CDR1 is KGHSH and CDR2 is LQKENI. After removal of 1 base from V and 5 bases from J, the junction contained 7 bases not matched to a gene. CDR3 coding DNA: TGTGCCAGCTCACCACTGGAGGGGGCTAGGACTGAAGCTTTCTTT. This encodes CASSPLEGARTEAFF. Variable domain in full (rest from reference TRBV18 and TRBJ1-1): NAGVMQNPRHLVRRRGQEARLRCSPMKGHSHVYWYRQLPEEGLKFMVYLQKENIIDESGMPKERFSAEFPKEGPSILRIQQVVRGDSAAYFCASSPLEGARTEAFFGQGTRLTVV.

This clone was detected only once. The chain uses TRBV7-2 and TRBJ1-5; D perhaps matches TRBD1 (5 bases). Germline values: CDR1 SGHTA, CDR2 FQGNSA. V was trimmed by 6 bases and J by 1 base, leaving 16 bases between them. CDR3 length equals 16 residues. CDR3 protein: CASSLSAGQSNQPQHF. The CDR3, as DNA: TGTGCCAGCAGTTTATCCGCCGGACAAAGCAATCAGCCCCAGCATTTT.

This clone has only a few counts. The genes are TRBV2 and TRBJ1-1, with a weak D call TRBD1 (5 bases). Between the trimmed V and J ends, which lost 7 bases and 0 bases, there was a span of 6 bases. CDR1 and CDR2 from the germline V gene are SNHLY and FYNNEI. The CDR3 has 12 residues. The CDR3 reads CASMTVNTEAFF. Written as DNA, the CDR3 is TGTGCCAGCATGACAGTGAACACTGAAGCTTTCTTT.

The sample holds a few counts of this clone. The V call is TRBV9, the J call TRBJ1-6; D not resolved. The CDR3 is made up of 15 amino acids. Trimming left V 3 bases short and J 7 bases short, with 14 bases between. Germline V gene lookup returns CDR1 SGDLS and CDR2 YYNGEE. The CDR3 reads CASSATRTGNSPLHF. Here the CDR3 DNA reads TGTGCCAGCAGCGCGACCAGGACGGGGAATTCACCCCTCCACTTT.

This clone was picked up one time. The J gene is TRBJ2-1, the V gene TRBV6-1, with 8 bases aligning to TRBD2. This CDR3 spans 16 amino acids. Germline CDR1 reads MNHNS; CDR2 reads SASEGT. Trimming removed 2 bases from V and 0 bases from J; junction bases left unmatched: 3. The CDR3 sequence is CASSERLAHSYNEQFF. For the CDR3, the DNA is TGTGCCAGCAGTGAACGACTAGCGCACTCCTACAATGAGCAGTTCTTC.

V is TRBV4-3 and J is TRBJ2-3; the match to TRBD2 covers 10 bases. The germline CDR1 and CDR2 sequences are LGHNA and YSLEER. The CDR3 is made up of 15 amino acids. Unmatched junction bases numbered 7, after V lost 4 bases and J lost 6 bases. CDR3 DNA sequence: TGCGCCAGCAGCCTAACTAGCGGGGAGGGGGATACGCAGTATTTT. Residues: CASSLTSGEGDTQYF.

The chain uses TRBV5-1 and TRBJ2-7; 9 nucleotides match TRBD1. This CDR3 has 15 residues. In germline, CDR1 is SGHRS, CDR2 YFSETQ. Trimming cost V 1 base and J 1 base; bases outside gene matches: 3. For the CDR3, the DNA is TGCGCCAGCAGCTTGCCGGGACAGGGATCCTACGAGCAGTACTTC. This gives the protein CASSLPGQGSYEQYF. The variable domain in full, with the rest retrieved from reference TRBV5-1 and TRBJ2-7, is KAGVTQTPRYLIKTRGQQVTLSCSPISGHRSVSWYQQTPGQGLQFLFEYFSETQRNKGNFPGRFSGRQFSNSRSEMNVSTLELGDSALYLCASSLPGQGSYEQYFGPGTRLTVT.

In its sample, this clone was seen once. The J gene is TRBJ2-1, the V gene TRBV5-1, with D possibly being TRBD1 (6 bases). CDR1 is SGHRS and CDR2 is YFSETQ in the germline V gene. Deletions cut 6 bases from V and 5 bases from J, with 15 bases between. The length of the CDR3 is 14 residues. The CDR3 DNA sequence: TGCGCCAGCAACCGGGACACCTCTGACAATGAGCAGTTCTTC. Translated: CASNRDTSDNEQFF.

The chain recombines TRBV7-2 with TRBJ1-2; D is ambiguous. Germline values: CDR1 SGHTA, CDR2 FQGNSA. Deletions cut 3 bases from V and 4 bases from J, with 9 bases between. CDR3 length: 13 residues. The CDR3 loop is CASSLRRSYGYTF. DNA of the CDR3: TGTGCCAGCAGCTTGAGGAGGTCCTATGGCTACACCTTC.

This rearrangement joins TRBV5-4 to TRBJ1-2; no clear D. Between the trimmed V and J ends, which lost 1 base and 6 bases, there was a span of 22 bases. From germline, CDR1 is SGHNT and CDR2 YYREEE (reference sequence). The CDR3 runs 17 residues. CDR3 nucleotide sequence: TGTGCCAGCAGCTTGTTAAGTCAGGCCCAGCTGAGAAATGGCTACACCTTC. Translated: CASSLLSQAQLRNGYTF.

The sample holds one count of this clone. The rearrangement uses TRBV5-1 and TRBJ2-1; 7 nucleotides align to TRBD2. Unmatched junction bases numbered 5, after V lost 4 bases and J lost 1 base. Germline V gives CDR1 SGHRS, CDR2 YFSETQ. CDR3 length: 15 residues. DNA of the CDR3: TGCGCCAGCAGCCGGAGCGGGGAATCCTACAATGAGCAGTTCTTC. It specifies CASSRSGESYNEQFF.

This CDR3 reads CASSQEDRLGGELFF. CDR3 nucleotide sequence: TGCGCCAGCAGCCAAGAGGACAGGTTGGGCGGGGAGCTGTTTTTT. The chain uses TRBV4-1 and TRBJ2-2; TRBD1 aligns across 7 bases. The junction had 5 bases not matched to a gene; V was cut back by 0 bases and J by 7 bases. The CDR3 length is 15 residues. The germline gives CDR1 MGHRA, CDR2 YSYEKL.

The chain is built from TRBV5-1 and TRBJ1-6, with 8 bases identical to TRBD1. Looked up from germline, CDR1 is SGHRS and CDR2 is YFSETQ. The junction had 3 bases not matched to a gene; V was cut back by 0 bases and J by 7 bases. CDR3 length: 15 residues. The CDR3, as DNA: TGCGCCAGCAGCTTGGGGGGACAGGACAATTCACCCCTCCACTTT. This encodes CASSLGGQDNSPLHF.

This sequence joins TRBV4-3 and TRBJ1-2; possible D gene TRBD1, 5 bases. V was clipped by 1 base and J by 4 bases, with 13 bases between them. Per germline, CDR1 LGHNA and CDR2 YSLEER. The CDR3 is made up of 15 amino acids. The CDR3 here is CASSQVGRDSYGYTF. As DNA, the CDR3 is TGCGCCAGCAGCCAAGTTGGCAGGGATAGCTATGGCTACACCTTC.

The V call is TRBV4-1, the J call TRBJ2-1; 8 bases map to TRBD2. The junction had 16 bases not matched to a gene; V was cut back by 4 bases and J by 8 bases. From germline, CDR1 is MGHRA and CDR2 YSYEKL. The CDR3 extends over 17 amino acids. The CDR3 nucleotides read TGCGCCAGCAGCCCGGTAAACCTAGCGGGCCCGAGATATGAGCAGTTCTTC. Amino acid sequence: CASSPVNLAGPRYEQFF.

The rearrangement joins TRBV4-3 to TRBJ2-7; no clear D gene. CDR1 and CDR2 from the germline V gene are LGHNA and YSLEER. V lost 0 bases and J 3 bases, leaving 6 bases between the germline ends. The CDR3 extends over 13 amino acids. CDR3: CASSQELNYEQYF. The CDR3 nucleotides are TGCGCCAGCAGCCAAGAACTAAACTACGAGCAGTACTTC.

This chain joins TRBV7-3 and TRBJ2-3, with TRBD1 identical over 7 bases. V shed 4 bases, J shed 4 bases, and the junction held 2 bases outside the gene matches. Germline V CDR1 and CDR2: SGHTA, FQGTGA. The CDR3 has 13 amino acids. The CDR3 protein is CASSSGGSDTQYF. DNA for the CDR3: TGTGCCAGCAGCTCAGGGGGATCAGATACGCAGTATTTT.

This clone was recorded once. CDR3 DNA sequence: TGTGCCAGCTCACCGACAGTACCCTCTGGCGAGCAGTACTTC. This sequence encodes CASSPTVPSGEQYF. This chain uses TRBV18 with TRBJ2-7; D may be TRBD1 (5 bases). The CDR3 totals 14 residues. Trimming pared 3 bases from V and 6 bases from J, leaving 15 bases between. CDR1 and CDR2 (germline): KGHSH, LQKENI.

This rearrangement joins TRBV27 to TRBJ2-1; possible D gene TRBD2, 6 bases. Trimming shortened V by 4 bases and J by 7 bases, and 20 bases separated the two germline ends. The germline gives CDR1 MNHEY, CDR2 SMNVEV (reference sequence). This CDR3 is built from 16 residues. CDR3 loop: CASSSSGLWVRNEQFF. CDR3 nucleotides: TGTGCCAGCAGTTCCTCGGGACTGTGGGTGCGGAATGAGCAGTTCTTC.

This rearrangement joins TRBV2 to TRBJ2-1; 8 bases fit TRBD1. After removal of 8 bases from V and 10 bases from J, the junction contained 16 bases not matched to a gene. The CDR3 has 15 amino acids. CDR1 is SNHLY and CDR2 is FYNNEI in the germline V gene. The CDR3 DNA follows: TGTGCCAGCTACGGACAGGGAATATCTAGAACGGAGCAGTTCTTC. Its protein product is CASYGQGISRTEQFF.